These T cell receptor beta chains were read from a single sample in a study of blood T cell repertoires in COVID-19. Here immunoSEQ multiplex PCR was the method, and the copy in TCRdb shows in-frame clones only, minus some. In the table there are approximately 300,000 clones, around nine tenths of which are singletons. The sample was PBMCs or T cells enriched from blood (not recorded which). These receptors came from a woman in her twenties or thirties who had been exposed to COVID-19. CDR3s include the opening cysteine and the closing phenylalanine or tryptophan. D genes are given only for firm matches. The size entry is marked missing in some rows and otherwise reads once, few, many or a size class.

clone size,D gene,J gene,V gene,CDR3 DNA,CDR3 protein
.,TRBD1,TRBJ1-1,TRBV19,TGTGCCAGTTCGTACACAGGGGGCGGCACTGAAGCTTTCTTT,CASSYTGGGTEAFF
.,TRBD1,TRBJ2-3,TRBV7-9,TGTGCCAGCAGCTCAGGGGGCGTTACGCAGTATTTT,CASSSGGVTQYF
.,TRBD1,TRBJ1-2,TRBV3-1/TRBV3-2,TGTGCCAGCAGCCATGTTGCGGGCAGGGGGCTCCCCTATGGCTACACCTTC,CASSHVAGRGLPYGYTF
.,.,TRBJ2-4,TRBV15,TGTGCCACCAGCAGAGCTGGACAGCTAGCCAAAAACATTCAGTACTTC,CATSRAGQLAKNIQYF
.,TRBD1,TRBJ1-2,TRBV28,TGTGCCAGCAGCCTGACAGGGGGCGTCTATGGCTACACCTTC,CASSLTGGVYGYTF
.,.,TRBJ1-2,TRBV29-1,TGCAGCGTTGGACAGACCTTCTATGGCTACACCTTC,CSVGQTFYGYTF
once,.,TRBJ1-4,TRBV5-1,TGCGCCAGCAGCTTGGGCAGGGCTGGTAATGAAAAACTGTTTTTT,CASSLGRAGNEKLFF
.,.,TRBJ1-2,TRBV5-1,TGCGCCAGCAGCCCGGGACACTTCAACTATGGCTACACCTTC,CASSPGHFNYGYTF
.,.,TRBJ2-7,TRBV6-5,TGTGCCAGCAGTTTGACCCCGCACAGCTCCTACGAGCAGTACTTC,CASSLTPHSSYEQYF
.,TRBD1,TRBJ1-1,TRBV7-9,TGTGCCAGCAGCTCCAGGACGGGGGGTAAGGGACAGGATCACACTGAAGCTTTCTTT,CASSSRTGGKGQDHTEAFF
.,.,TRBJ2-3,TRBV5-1,TGCGCCAGCAGCTGGGGACTCGGCACAGATACGCAGTATTTT,CASSWGLGTDTQYF
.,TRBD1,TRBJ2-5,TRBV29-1,TGCAGCGGGAGACAGGGATTCGAGACCCAGTACTTC,CSGRQGFETQYF
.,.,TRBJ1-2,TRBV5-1,TGCGCCAGCAGCTTGGCGGGGGGTACCGACTATGGCTACACCTTC,CASSLAGGTDYGYTF
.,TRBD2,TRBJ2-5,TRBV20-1,TGCAGTGCTAGTGAAGCGGGGGGGCCTGAGACCCAGTACTTC,CSASEAGGPETQYF
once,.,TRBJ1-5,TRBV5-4,TGTGCCAGCAGCTTGGGGGGAGTACATAGCAATCAGCCCCAGCATTTT,CASSLGGVHSNQPQHF
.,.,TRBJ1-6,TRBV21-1,TGTGCCAGCAGCAATGGGAGGGAAAAGGGTAATTCACCCCTCCACTTT,CASSNGREKGNSPLHF
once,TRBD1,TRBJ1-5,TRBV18,TGTGCCAGCTCAACGAGACAGGGAGAGACGCAGCATTTT,CASSTRQGETQHF
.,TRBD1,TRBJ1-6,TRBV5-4,TGTGCCAGCAGCTTGGGGACAGGGAGGAATTCACCCCTCCACTTT,CASSLGTGRNSPLHF
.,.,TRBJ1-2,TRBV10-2,TGCGCCACTTCCCCCCGGAACACAGACTATGGCTACACCTTC,CATSPRNTDYGYTF
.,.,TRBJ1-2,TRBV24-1,TGTGCCACCAGTGACCCGCGCCGGGGACTGGACTATGGCTACACCTTC,CATSDPRRGLDYGYTF
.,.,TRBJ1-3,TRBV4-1,TGCGCCAGCAGCCAAGGGGGGGGCAGGGCCCTATCTTCTGGAAACACCATATATTTT,CASSQGGGRALSSGNTIYF
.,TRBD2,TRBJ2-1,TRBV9,TGTGCCAGCAGCGTAGGGGGGGGGACCCCCTACAATGAGCAGTTCTTC,CASSVGGGTPYNEQFF
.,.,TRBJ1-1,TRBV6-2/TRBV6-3,TGTGCCAGCAGTTACCGAGGGACATCGAACACTGAAGCTTTCTTT,CASSYRGTSNTEAFF
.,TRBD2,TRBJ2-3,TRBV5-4,TGTGCCAGCAGCCATCTAACTAGCGGGGGAGTGGATACGCAGTATTTT,CASSHLTSGGVDTQYF
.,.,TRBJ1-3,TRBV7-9,TGTGCCAGCAGCTTAGACAGATCTGGAAACACCATATATTTT,CASSLDRSGNTIYF
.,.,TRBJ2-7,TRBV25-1,TGTGCCAGCAAAGCCGATTACGAGCAGTACTTC,CASKADYEQYF
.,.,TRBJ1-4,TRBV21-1,TGTGCCAGCAGTTATCTGGGCCTAAGGGGCCTTAATGAAAAACTGTTTTTT,CASSYLGLRGLNEKLFF
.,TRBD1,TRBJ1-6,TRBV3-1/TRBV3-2,TGTGCCAGCAGCACTGGACAGGGGAATTCACCCCTCCACTTT,CASSTGQGNSPLHF
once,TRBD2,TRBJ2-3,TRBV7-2,TGTGCCAGCAGCTTATGGGCGGGGGTCACAGATACGCAGTATTTT,CASSLWAGVTDTQYF
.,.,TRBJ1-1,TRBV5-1,TGCGCCAGCAGCTTGTCTCGGGGGAACACTGAAGCTTTCTTT,CASSLSRGNTEAFF
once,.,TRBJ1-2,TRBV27,TGTGCCAGCAGATTAAACAGCGGCGGCTACACCTTC,CASRLNSGGYTF
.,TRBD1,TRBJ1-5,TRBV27,TGTGCCAGCAGTGAAGACAGGGGCGGTCAGCCCCAGCATTTT,CASSEDRGGQPQHF
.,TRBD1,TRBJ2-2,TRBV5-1,TGCGCCAGCAGCGGAAGGACAGGGCACACCGGGGAGCTGTTTTTT,CASSGRTGHTGELFF
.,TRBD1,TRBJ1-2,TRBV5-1,TGCGCCAGCAGGGACAGGCCTATAGATGGCTACACCTTC,CASRDRPIDGYTF
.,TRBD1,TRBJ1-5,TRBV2,TGTGCCAGCCAAGTGACAGGGCAATATCAGCCCCAGCATTTT,CASQVTGQYQPQHF
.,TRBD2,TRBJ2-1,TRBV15,TGTGCCACCAGCAGATTGATAGCGGGGGGCTTGGGGGATGAGCAGTTCTTC,CATSRLIAGGLGDEQFF
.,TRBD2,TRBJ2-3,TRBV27,TGTGCCAGCAGTTTGGGGCTAGCGGGGGGGCCGGGCACAGATACGCAGTATTTT,CASSLGLAGGPGTDTQYF
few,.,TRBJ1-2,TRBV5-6,TGTGCCAGCAGCTTGAGCCTGTATGGCTACACCTTC,CASSLSLYGYTF
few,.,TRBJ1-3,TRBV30,TGTGCCTGGAGGCACCTATACCTCTCTGGAAACACCATATATTTT,CAWRHLYLSGNTIYF
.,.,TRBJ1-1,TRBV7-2,TGTGCCAGCAGCCCTCGGGGGTTAATGAACACTGAAGCTTTCTTT,CASSPRGLMNTEAFF
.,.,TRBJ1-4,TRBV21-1,TGTGCCAGCAGGGCGGATTCAGGGGCAACTAATGAAAAACTGTTTTTT,CASRADSGATNEKLFF
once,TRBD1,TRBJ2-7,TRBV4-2,TGTGCCAGCAGCCAAGGCCCGGGACAGGGGGCATACGAGCAGTACTTC,CASSQGPGQGAYEQYF
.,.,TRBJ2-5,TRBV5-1,TGCGCCAGCTTGGGGGGAGAGACCCAGTACTTC,CASLGGETQYF
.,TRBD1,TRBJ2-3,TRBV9,TGTGCCAGCAGCGTAACCGTGACAGGGGGGGATACGCAGTATTTT,CASSVTVTGGDTQYF
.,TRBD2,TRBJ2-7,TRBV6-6,TGTGCCAGCAGTACCACTAGCGGGGGAGCCTACGAGCAGTACTTC,CASSTTSGGAYEQYF
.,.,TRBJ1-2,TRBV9,TGTGCCAGCAGCGTCGCGGCAGGGCCCTATGGCTACACCTTC,CASSVAAGPYGYTF
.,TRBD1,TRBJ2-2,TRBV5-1,TGCGCCAGTAGGCGGACAGGTATTAACACCGGGGAGCTGTTTTTT,CASRRTGINTGELFF
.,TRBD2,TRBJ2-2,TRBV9,TGTGCCAGCAGCCCCGGACTAGTTGGCACCGGGGAGCTGTTTTTT,CASSPGLVGTGELFF
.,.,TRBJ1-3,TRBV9,TGTGCCAGCAGCCCCTCCGTCTCGTCCTCTGGAAACACCATATATTTT,CASSPSVSSSGNTIYF
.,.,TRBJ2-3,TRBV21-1,TGTGCCAGCGGAAAGCGAGTTCTCCAAGCCCCCTACACAGATACGCAGTATTTT,CASGKRVLQAPYTDTQYF
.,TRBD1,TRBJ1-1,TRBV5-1,TGCGCCAGCAGCTGGACGTCCGACAGGGAGGACGCTTTCTTT,CASSWTSDREDAFF
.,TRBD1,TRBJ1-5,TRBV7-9,TGTGCCAGCAGCTTAGGGACAGGTGGCAATCAGCCCCAGCATTTT,CASSLGTGGNQPQHF
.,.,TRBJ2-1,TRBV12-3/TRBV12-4,TGTGCCAGCAGTTTCGGCCCTAGCAATGAGCAGTTCTTC,CASSFGPSNEQFF
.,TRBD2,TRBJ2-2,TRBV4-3,TGCGCCAGCAGCGGGGACTACGGGGGCACCGGGGAGCTGTTTTTT,CASSGDYGGTGELFF
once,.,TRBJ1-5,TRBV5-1,TGCGCCAGCAGCTTCTCAGGGGTTGGACAGCCCCAGCATTTT,CASSFSGVGQPQHF
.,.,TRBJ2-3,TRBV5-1,TGCGCCAGCAGCTTAGAGGAGTGGAGCACAGATACGCAGTATTTT,CASSLEEWSTDTQYF
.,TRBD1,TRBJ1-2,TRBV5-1,TGCGCCAGCAGCTTTTTACCCAGGGGGTCTAAGTATGGCTACACCTTC,CASSFLPRGSKYGYTF
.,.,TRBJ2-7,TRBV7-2,TGTGCCAGCAGCTTAGGGTCAGTTGGAGGAGGGGAGCAGTACTTC,CASSLGSVGGGEQYF
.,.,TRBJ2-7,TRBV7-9,TGTGCCAGCAGCTTTCGGGCCTACGAGCAGTACTTC,CASSFRAYEQYF
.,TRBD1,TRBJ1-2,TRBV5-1,TGCGCCAGCAGCCCCGACAGGGTTGGGTACACCTTC,CASSPDRVGYTF